The rows below give T cell receptor beta chains drawn from one sample of a study of follicular helper T cells after annual influenza vaccination. TCRdb keeps only in-frame clones here, not all; method: immunoSEQ multiplex PCR. There are 9,500 to 15,000 clones in the sample; 80% occur only once, and roughly 3.5% lies in the top ten. The sample in question was CXCR5+ CD38- circulating T follicular helper cells from blood, obtained on the day of influenza vaccination. The receptor source for this set is an adult who received the influenza vaccine. The CDR3 runs from the conserved cysteine through the conserved F or W. Fields, in order: clone size, J gene, D gene, V gene, CDR3 DNA, CDR3 protein. The D gene is left open where the match is weak. A clone size is listed for some rows: how often the clone was seen (once, few, many), or a class if it is expanded.

size: NA
J: TRBJ1-5
D: NA
V: TRBV9
DNA: TGTGCCAGCAGCGTAGAACCGGACCTGCCCCAGCATTTT
CDR3: CASSVEPDLPQHF

size: NA
J: TRBJ1-1
D: NA
V: TRBV7-2
DNA: TGTGCCAGCAGCTTCACCCGCGACACTGAAGCTTTCTTT
CDR3: CASSFTRDTEAFF

size: NA
J: TRBJ2-5
D: TRBD1
V: TRBV6-4
DNA: TGTGCCAGCAGTGGTTTGGGACAGGGGGCTCTCGCCCAGTACTTC
CDR3: CASSGLGQGALAQYF

size: NA
J: TRBJ1-3
D: NA
V: TRBV7-3
DNA: TGTGCCAGCAGCTACCAGGCCCAGAGGGACACCATATATTTT
CDR3: CASSYQAQRDTIYF

size: once
J: TRBJ2-2
D: NA
V: TRBV7-3
DNA: TGTGCCAGCAGCCAGGTGGGGGGCGATAACACCGGGGAGCTGTTTTTT
CDR3: CASSQVGGDNTGELFF

size: NA
J: TRBJ1-3
D: NA
V: TRBV4-3
DNA: TGCGCCAGCAGCCAAGGGGCAGCTATCTCTGGAAACACCATATATTTT
CDR3: CASSQGAAISGNTIYF

size: NA
J: TRBJ1-2
D: TRBD1
V: TRBV5-4
DNA: TGTGCCAGCAGCGACCCCGGACAGGGGGAATATGGCTACACCTTC
CDR3: CASSDPGQGEYGYTF

size: NA
J: TRBJ2-7
D: NA
V: TRBV18
DNA: TGTGCCAGCTCCCAGGGGACGGAGCAGTACTTC
CDR3: CASSQGTEQYF

size: NA
J: TRBJ2-1
D: NA
V: TRBV5-1
DNA: TGCGCCAGCAGCTTGGGCCTACCGGGCGTTGCCTCCTACAATGAGCAGTTCTTC
CDR3: CASSLGLPGVASYNEQFF

size: few
J: TRBJ1-2
D: TRBD1
V: TRBV5-1
DNA: TGCGCCAGCAGCGAAGGACAGGGTGGCGGCTACACCTTC
CDR3: CASSEGQGGGYTF

size: NA
J: TRBJ1-1
D: NA
V: TRBV19
DNA: TGTGCCAGTAGTATAGGGGACGGAAGGGGCACTGAAGCTTTCTTT
CDR3: CASSIGDGRGTEAFF

size: NA
J: TRBJ2-5
D: TRBD1
V: TRBV5-1
DNA: TGCGCCAGCAGCCAGACGACAGGGTCGGAGACCCAGTACTTC
CDR3: CASSQTTGSETQYF

size: once
J: TRBJ2-3
D: NA
V: TRBV7-2
DNA: TGTGCCAGCAGTTCCACAGATACGCAGTATTTT
CDR3: CASSSTDTQYF

size: NA
J: TRBJ1-1
D: NA
V: TRBV18
DNA: TGTGCCAGCTCACCGTCAGGCCCAAGGGGAGCTTTCTTT
CDR3: CASSPSGPRGAFF

size: few
J: TRBJ1-4
D: NA
V: TRBV6-6
DNA: TGTGCCAGCAGGGGGACTAATGAAAAACTGTTTTTT
CDR3: CASRGTNEKLFF

size: NA
J: TRBJ2-3
D: NA
V: TRBV11-3
DNA: TGTGCCAGCAGCTTAGGGGTAGGGGACACAGATACGCAGTATTTT
CDR3: CASSLGVGDTDTQYF

size: NA
J: TRBJ1-6
D: NA
V: TRBV7-9
DNA: TGTGCCAGCAGCCAGGGGCAAAATAATTCACCCCTCCACTTT
CDR3: CASSQGQNNSPLHF

size: NA
J: TRBJ2-3
D: TRBD1
V: TRBV6-5
DNA: TGTGCCAGCAGCAAGACAGGGGTTGGTACAGATACGCAGTATTTT
CDR3: CASSKTGVGTDTQYF

size: NA
J: TRBJ1-4
D: NA
V: TRBV18
DNA: TGTGCCAGCTCACCCCAGGGAGCAACTAATGAAAAACTGTTTTTT
CDR3: CASSPQGATNEKLFF

size: NA
J: TRBJ2-5
D: TRBD2
V: TRBV7-2
DNA: TGTGCCAGCAGCCCGGGGACTAGCGGGGCAACCGGGGGGGAGACCCAGTACTTC
CDR3: CASSPGTSGATGGETQYF

size: NA
J: TRBJ2-5
D: NA
V: TRBV18
DNA: TGTGCCAGCTCACTATTCGGGACAAAAGAGACCCAGTACTTC
CDR3: CASSLFGTKETQYF

size: NA
J: TRBJ2-1
D: NA
V: TRBV20-1
DNA: TGCAGTGCGGGGCGGTACAATGAGCAGTTCTTC
CDR3: CSAGRYNEQFF

size: NA
J: TRBJ2-1
D: NA
V: TRBV9
DNA: TGTGCCAGCAGCGTGGGGGTTTTTGTTGATGGGAATGAGCAGTTCTTC
CDR3: CASSVGVFVDGNEQFF

size: NA
J: TRBJ2-1
D: NA
V: TRBV5-4
DNA: TGTGCCAGCAGCCGCCCAGCGGAGAGCTCGCATGAGCAGTTCTTC
CDR3: CASSRPAESSHEQFF

size: few
J: TRBJ2-1
D: NA
V: TRBV7-6
DNA: TGTGCCAGCAGCTCATCCGGGACACACAATGAGCAGTTCTTC
CDR3: CASSSSGTHNEQFF

size: NA
J: TRBJ2-2
D: TRBD1
V: TRBV7-8
DNA: TGTGCCAGCAGCTTGACAGGGGCCCTCGACACCGGGGAGCTGTTTTTT
CDR3: CASSLTGALDTGELFF

size: NA
J: TRBJ2-5
D: TRBD2
V: TRBV6-1
DNA: TGTGCCAGCAGTGACCCCGGGGGGGTGACCCAGTACTTC
CDR3: CASSDPGGVTQYF

size: NA
J: TRBJ1-4
D: NA
V: TRBV5-6
DNA: TGTGCCAGCAGCATGGAAGGGGGTGAAAAACTGTTTTTT
CDR3: CASSMEGGEKLFF

size: NA
J: TRBJ1-4
D: TRBD1
V: TRBV6-6
DNA: TGTGCCAGCAGTAACAGGGGAGGGGAAAAACTGTTTTTT
CDR3: CASSNRGGEKLFF

size: NA
J: TRBJ2-1
D: NA
V: TRBV5-1
DNA: TGCGCCAGCAGCTTGGATTCTAGATACAATGAGCAGTTCTTC
CDR3: CASSLDSRYNEQFF

size: NA
J: TRBJ2-1
D: TRBD1
V: TRBV20-1
DNA: TGCAGTGCTAACAGGGGAAAGGAGCAGTTCTTC
CDR3: CSANRGKEQFF

size: NA
J: TRBJ1-1
D: NA
V: TRBV2
DNA: TGTGCCAGCAGCCCTAACACTGAAGCTTTCTTT
CDR3: CASSPNTEAFF

size: NA
J: TRBJ1-6
D: TRBD1
V: TRBV5-4
DNA: TGTGCCAGCAGCGGGGCAGGGGGTAATTCACCCCTCCACTTT
CDR3: CASSGAGGNSPLHF

size: NA
J: TRBJ1-4
D: NA
V: TRBV30
DNA: TGTGCCTTCGGCCCGGGCAGGGTAGGCGAAAAACTGTTTTTT
CDR3: CAFGPGRVGEKLFF

size: NA
J: TRBJ2-7
D: NA
V: TRBV6-1
DNA: TGTGCCAGCATCGAACACGCCCTGGACCCCCGCGAGCAGTACTTC
CDR3: CASIEHALDPREQYF

size: NA
J: TRBJ2-7
D: TRBD1
V: TRBV6-5
DNA: TGTGCCAGCAGTTACTCGAAGGACAGGTACGAGCAGTACTTC
CDR3: CASSYSKDRYEQYF

size: NA
J: TRBJ1-2
D: TRBD1
V: TRBV9
DNA: TGTGCCGGCCATGTGGGGATCGACAGGGTATATGGCTACACCTTC
CDR3: CAGHVGIDRVYGYTF

size: NA
J: TRBJ2-7
D: TRBD1
V: TRBV5-6
DNA: TGTGCCAGCATGGGGACAGGGACGGGCGAGCAGTACTTC
CDR3: CASMGTGTGEQYF

size: once
J: TRBJ1-4
D: NA
V: TRBV18
DNA: TGTGCCAGCTCCTCCCTCTGGGATGAAAAACTGTTTTTT
CDR3: CASSSLWDEKLFF

size: NA
J: TRBJ1-2
D: NA
V: TRBV6-1
DNA: TGTGCCAGCAGTCAGGGGACCTATGGCTACACCTTC
CDR3: CASSQGTYGYTF

size: NA
J: TRBJ1-1
D: TRBD1
V: TRBV19
DNA: TGTGCCAGTAGTATATACAGGGGGGACACTGAAGCTTTCTTT
CDR3: CASSIYRGDTEAFF

size: once
J: TRBJ1-1
D: TRBD1
V: TRBV28
DNA: TGTGCCAGCAGCCCTGGACAGGGGCCGAACACTGAAGCTTTCTTT
CDR3: CASSPGQGPNTEAFF

size: NA
J: TRBJ2-4
D: NA
V: TRBV18
DNA: TGTGCCAGCTTGGAGGGGGCCAAAAACATTCAGTACTTC
CDR3: CASLEGAKNIQYF

size: NA
J: TRBJ1-2
D: TRBD1
V: TRBV19
DNA: TGTGCCAGTCGTGAGGGACAGGGATATGGCTACACCTTC
CDR3: CASREGQGYGYTF

size: NA
J: TRBJ1-2
D: NA
V: TRBV30
DNA: TGTGCCTGGACTCCGATGGTTGCGGCGCCGTATGGCTACACCTTC
CDR3: CAWTPMVAAPYGYTF

size: once
J: TRBJ1-1
D: NA
V: TRBV19
DNA: TGTGCCAGCGCTTCGGGGAGAGGGGGCACTGAAGCTTTCTTT
CDR3: CASASGRGGTEAFF

size: NA
J: TRBJ2-5
D: NA
V: TRBV5-1
DNA: TGCGCCAGCAGCATCGGGCAAGAGACCCAGTACTTC
CDR3: CASSIGQETQYF

size: NA
J: TRBJ2-3
D: NA
V: TRBV5-1
DNA: TGCGCCAGCAGCTCCCCCGGGAGCCCCGGCCCGGCAGATACGCAGTATTTT
CDR3: CASSSPGSPGPADTQYF

size: few
J: TRBJ2-3
D: NA
V: TRBV7-2
DNA: TGTGCCAGCAGCTCTAGGAGGGGCACAGATACGCAGTATTTT
CDR3: CASSSRRGTDTQYF

size: NA
J: TRBJ2-1
D: NA
V: TRBV28
DNA: TGTGCCAGCAGTTTAAGAGAGCAGTTCTTC
CDR3: CASSLREQFF

size: NA
J: TRBJ1-1
D: NA
V: TRBV5-5
DNA: TGTGCCAGCAGCTCCGGGGACGTCGGGCCGAACACTGAAGCTTTCTTT
CDR3: CASSSGDVGPNTEAFF

size: NA
J: TRBJ2-7
D: TRBD1
V: TRBV6-1
DNA: TGTGCCAGCAGTCAAAGACAGGGCTACGAGCAGTACTTC
CDR3: CASSQRQGYEQYF

size: NA
J: TRBJ1-3
D: NA
V: TRBV28
DNA: TGTGCCAGCAGTTTACAGGCTGGAAACACCATATATTTT
CDR3: CASSLQAGNTIYF

size: NA
J: TRBJ2-1
D: NA
V: TRBV6-1
DNA: TGTGCCAGCAGTGAAGTGGGGGCTCGGTCCTACAATGAGCAGTTCTTC
CDR3: CASSEVGARSYNEQFF

size: few
J: TRBJ2-2
D: NA
V: TRBV7-2
DNA: TGTGCCAGCAGCTTGACGAACACCGGGGAGCTGTTTTTT
CDR3: CASSLTNTGELFF